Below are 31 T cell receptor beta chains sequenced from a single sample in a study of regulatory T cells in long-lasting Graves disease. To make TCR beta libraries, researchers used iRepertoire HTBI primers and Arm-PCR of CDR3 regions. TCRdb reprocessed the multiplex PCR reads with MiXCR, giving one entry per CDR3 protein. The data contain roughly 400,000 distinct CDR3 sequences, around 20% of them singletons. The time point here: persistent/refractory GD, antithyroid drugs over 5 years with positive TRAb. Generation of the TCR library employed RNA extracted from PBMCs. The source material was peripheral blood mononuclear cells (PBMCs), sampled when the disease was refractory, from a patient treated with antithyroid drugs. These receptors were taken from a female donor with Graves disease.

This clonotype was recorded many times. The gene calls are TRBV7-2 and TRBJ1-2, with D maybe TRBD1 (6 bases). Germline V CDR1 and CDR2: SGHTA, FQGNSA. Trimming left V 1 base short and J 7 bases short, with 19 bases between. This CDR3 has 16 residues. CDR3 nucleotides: TGTGCCAGCAGCTTAGAGAGAGGCAGGGGAGTAGGTGGCTACACCTTC. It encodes CASSLERGRGVGGYTF.

The CDR3 nucleotides are TGTGCCAGTAGACTAGCGGGAGTCTCGAGCACCGGGGAGCTGTTTTTT. Translated, it gives CASRLAGVSSTGELFF. The chain employs TRBV19 and TRBJ2-2; 11 bases line up with TRBD2. J was trimmed by 4 bases and V by 6 bases; bases with no gene match: 7. Germline loops: CDR1 LNHDA, CDR2 SQIVND (reference sequence). This CDR3 is built from 16 residues.

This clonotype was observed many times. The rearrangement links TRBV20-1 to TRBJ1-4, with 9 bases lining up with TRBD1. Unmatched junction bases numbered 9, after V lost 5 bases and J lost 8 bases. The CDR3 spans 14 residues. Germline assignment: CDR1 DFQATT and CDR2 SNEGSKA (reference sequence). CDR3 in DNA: TGCAGTGCTGGCAGACAGGGGGGTTTGGAAAAACTGTTTTTT. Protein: CSAGRQGGLEKLFF.

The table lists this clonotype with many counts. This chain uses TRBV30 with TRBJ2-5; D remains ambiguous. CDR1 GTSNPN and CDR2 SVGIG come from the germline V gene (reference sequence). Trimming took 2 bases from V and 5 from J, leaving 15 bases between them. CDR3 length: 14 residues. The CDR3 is CAWSSLGGWETQYF. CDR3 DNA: TGTGCCTGGAGTTCATTAGGTGGATGGGAGACCCAGTACTTC.

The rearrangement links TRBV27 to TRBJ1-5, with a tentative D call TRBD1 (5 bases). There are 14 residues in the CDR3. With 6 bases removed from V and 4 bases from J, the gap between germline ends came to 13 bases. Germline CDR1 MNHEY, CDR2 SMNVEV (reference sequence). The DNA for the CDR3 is TGTGCCAGCAGGGGGGGGGGAGGAAATCAGCCCCAGCATTTT. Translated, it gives CASRGGGGNQPQHF.

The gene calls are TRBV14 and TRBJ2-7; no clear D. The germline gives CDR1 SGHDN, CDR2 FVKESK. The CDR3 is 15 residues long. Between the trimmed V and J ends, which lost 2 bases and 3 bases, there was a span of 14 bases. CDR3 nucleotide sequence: TGTGCCAGCAGCCAACTAGAGGAAAATGGCTACGAGCAGTACTTC. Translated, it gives CASSQLEENGYEQYF.

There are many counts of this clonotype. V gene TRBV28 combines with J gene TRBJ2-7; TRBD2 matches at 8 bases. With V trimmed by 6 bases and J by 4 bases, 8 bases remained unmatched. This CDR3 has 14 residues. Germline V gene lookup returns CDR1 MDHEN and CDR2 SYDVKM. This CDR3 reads CASRLSGSRYEQYF. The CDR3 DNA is TGTGCCAGCAGGCTCAGCGGGAGTCGTTACGAGCAGTACTTC.

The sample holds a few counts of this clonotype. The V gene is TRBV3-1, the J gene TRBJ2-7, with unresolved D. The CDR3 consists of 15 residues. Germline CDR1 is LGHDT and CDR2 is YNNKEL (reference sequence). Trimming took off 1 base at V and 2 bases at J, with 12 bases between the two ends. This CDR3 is CASSQAPNGAYEQYF. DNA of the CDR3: TGTGCCAGCAGCCAAGCCCCCAACGGCGCCTACGAGCAGTACTTC.

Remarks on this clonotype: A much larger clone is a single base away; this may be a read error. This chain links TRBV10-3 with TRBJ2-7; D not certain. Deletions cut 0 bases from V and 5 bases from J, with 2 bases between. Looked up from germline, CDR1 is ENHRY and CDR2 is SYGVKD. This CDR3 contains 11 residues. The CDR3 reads CAISESDEQYF. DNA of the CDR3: TGTGCCATCAGTGAGTCGGACGAGCAGTACTTC.

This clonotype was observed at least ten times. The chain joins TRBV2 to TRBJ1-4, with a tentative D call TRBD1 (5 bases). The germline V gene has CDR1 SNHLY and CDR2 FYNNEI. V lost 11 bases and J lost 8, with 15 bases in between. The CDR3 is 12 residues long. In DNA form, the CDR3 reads TGTGCCTCGAAGGGGTTGAGCGAAAAACTGTTTTTT. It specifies CASKGLSEKLFF.

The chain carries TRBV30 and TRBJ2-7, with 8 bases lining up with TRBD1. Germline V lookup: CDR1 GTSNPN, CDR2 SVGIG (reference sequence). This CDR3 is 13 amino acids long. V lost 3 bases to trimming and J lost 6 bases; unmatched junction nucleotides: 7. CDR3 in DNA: TGTGCCTGGAGGTCGGACAGGGTCCTCGAGCAGTACTTC. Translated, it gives CAWRSDRVLEQYF.

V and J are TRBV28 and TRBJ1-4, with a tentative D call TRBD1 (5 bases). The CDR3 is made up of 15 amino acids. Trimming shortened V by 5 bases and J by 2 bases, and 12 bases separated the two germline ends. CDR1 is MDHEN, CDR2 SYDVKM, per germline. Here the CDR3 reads CASSTPTETNEKLFF. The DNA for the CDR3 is TGTGCCAGCAGTACCCCGACAGAGACTAATGAAAAACTGTTTTTT.

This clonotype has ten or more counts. CDR3 sequence: CASRGTGGPMNTEAFF. For the CDR3, the DNA is TGTGCCAGCAGGGGGACAGGGGGCCCCATGAACACTGAAGCTTTCTTT. This chain links TRBV28 with TRBJ1-1; 12 bases align to TRBD1. V lost 6 bases and J lost 0; bases outside the gene matches: 5. The CDR3 is 16 residues long. Germline values: CDR1 MDHEN, CDR2 SYDVKM.

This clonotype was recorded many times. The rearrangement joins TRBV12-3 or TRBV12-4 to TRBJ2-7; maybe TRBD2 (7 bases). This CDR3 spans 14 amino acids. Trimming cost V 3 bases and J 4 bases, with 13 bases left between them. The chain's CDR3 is CASSFAGGQYEQYF. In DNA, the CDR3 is TGTGCCAGCAGTTTTGCCGGGGGGCAATACGAGCAGTACTTC.

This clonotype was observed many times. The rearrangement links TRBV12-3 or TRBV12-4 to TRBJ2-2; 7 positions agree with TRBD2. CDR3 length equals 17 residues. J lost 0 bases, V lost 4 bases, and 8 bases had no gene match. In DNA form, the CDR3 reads TGTGCCAGCAGTTCCGGGTCTAGCGGTTCGAACACCGGGGAGCTGTTTTTT. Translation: CASSSGSSGSNTGELFF.

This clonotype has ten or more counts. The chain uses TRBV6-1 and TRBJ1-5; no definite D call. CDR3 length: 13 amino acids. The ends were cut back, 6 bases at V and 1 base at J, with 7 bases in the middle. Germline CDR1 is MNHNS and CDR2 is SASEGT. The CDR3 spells CASRVTSNQPQHF. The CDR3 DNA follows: TGTGCCAGCAGGGTGACGAGCAATCAGCCCCAGCATTTT.

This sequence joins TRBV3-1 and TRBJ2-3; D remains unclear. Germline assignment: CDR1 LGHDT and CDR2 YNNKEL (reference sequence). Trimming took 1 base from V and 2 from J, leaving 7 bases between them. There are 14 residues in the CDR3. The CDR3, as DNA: TGTGCCAGCAGCCAAGGCTCCACCACAGATACGCAGTATTTT. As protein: CASSQGSTTDTQYF.

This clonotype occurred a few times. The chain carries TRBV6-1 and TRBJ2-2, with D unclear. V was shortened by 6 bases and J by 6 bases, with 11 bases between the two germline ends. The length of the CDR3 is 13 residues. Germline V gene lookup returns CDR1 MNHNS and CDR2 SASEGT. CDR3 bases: TGTGCCAGCAGCCCTAACGAGGCCGGGGAGCTGTTTTTT. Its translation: CASSPNEAGELFF.

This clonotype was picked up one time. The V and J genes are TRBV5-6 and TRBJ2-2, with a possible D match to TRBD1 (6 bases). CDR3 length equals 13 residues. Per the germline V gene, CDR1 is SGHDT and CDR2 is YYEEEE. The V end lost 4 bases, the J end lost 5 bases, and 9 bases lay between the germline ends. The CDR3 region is CASSDRRTGELFF. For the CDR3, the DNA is TGTGCCAGCAGCGACAGGAGGACCGGGGAGCTGTTTTTT.

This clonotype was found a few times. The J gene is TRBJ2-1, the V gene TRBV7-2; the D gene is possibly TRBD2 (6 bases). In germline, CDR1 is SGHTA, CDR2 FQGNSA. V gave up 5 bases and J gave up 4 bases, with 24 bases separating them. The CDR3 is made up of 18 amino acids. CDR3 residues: CASSLRVGGLGGYNEQFF. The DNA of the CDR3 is TGTGCCAGCAGCCTCAGGGTAGGCGGTCTCGGGGGATACAATGAGCAGTTCTTC.

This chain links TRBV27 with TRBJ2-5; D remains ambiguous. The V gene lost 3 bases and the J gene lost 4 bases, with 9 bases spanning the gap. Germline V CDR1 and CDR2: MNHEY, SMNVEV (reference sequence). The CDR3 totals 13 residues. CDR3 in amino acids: CASSFRARETQYF. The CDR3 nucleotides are TGTGCCAGCAGTTTCCGTGCGAGAGAGACCCAGTACTTC.

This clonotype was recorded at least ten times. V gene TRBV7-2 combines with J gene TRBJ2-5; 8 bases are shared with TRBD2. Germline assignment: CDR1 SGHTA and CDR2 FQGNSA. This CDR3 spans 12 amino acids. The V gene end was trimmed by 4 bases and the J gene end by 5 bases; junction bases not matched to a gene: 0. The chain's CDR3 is CASSSSGETQYF. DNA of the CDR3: TGTGCCAGCAGCTCTAGCGGGGAGACCCAGTACTTC.

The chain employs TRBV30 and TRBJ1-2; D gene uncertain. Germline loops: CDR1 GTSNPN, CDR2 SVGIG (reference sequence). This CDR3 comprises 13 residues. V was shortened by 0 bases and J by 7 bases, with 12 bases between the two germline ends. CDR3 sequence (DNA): TGTGCCTGGAGTGTAGGTGTGGGTGGTGGCTACACCTTC. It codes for CAWSVGVGGGYTF.

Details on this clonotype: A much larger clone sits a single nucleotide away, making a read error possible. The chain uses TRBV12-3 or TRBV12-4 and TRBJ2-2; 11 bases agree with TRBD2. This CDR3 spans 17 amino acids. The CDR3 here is CAGSLELAGVGTGELFF. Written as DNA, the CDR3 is TGTGCCGGCAGTTTGGAACTAGCGGGAGTGGGCACCGGGGAGCTGTTTTTT.

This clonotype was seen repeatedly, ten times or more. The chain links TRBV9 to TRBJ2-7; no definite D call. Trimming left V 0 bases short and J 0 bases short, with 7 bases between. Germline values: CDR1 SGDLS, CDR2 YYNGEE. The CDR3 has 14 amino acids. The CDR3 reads CASSVGGSSYEQYF. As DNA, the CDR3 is TGTGCCAGCAGCGTAGGCGGTAGCTCCTACGAGCAGTACTTC.

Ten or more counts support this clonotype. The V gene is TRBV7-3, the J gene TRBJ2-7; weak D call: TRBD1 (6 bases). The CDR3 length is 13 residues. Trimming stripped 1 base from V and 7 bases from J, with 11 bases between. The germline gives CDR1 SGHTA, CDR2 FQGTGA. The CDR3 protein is CASSLSQGSEQYF. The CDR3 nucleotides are TGTGCCAGCAGCTTAAGTCAGGGGTCAGAGCAGTACTTC.

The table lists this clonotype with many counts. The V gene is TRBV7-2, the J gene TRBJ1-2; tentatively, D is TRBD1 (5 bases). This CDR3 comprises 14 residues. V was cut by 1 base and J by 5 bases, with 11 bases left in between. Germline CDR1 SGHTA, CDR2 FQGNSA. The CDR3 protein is CASSLVEQAYGYTF. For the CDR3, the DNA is TGTGCCAGCAGCTTAGTCGAACAGGCTTATGGCTACACCTTC.

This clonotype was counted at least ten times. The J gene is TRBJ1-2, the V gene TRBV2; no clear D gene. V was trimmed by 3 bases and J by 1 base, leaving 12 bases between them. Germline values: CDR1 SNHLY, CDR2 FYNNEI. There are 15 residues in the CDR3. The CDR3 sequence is CASSDYPTDNYGYTF. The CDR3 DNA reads TGTGCCAGCAGTGACTACCCGACGGATAACTATGGCTACACCTTC.

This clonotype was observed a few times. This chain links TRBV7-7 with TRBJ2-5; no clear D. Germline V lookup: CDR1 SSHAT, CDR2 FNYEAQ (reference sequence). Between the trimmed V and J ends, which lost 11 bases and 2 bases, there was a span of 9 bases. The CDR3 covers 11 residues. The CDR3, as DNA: TGTGCCGTGAAAGGTCAAGAGACCCAGTACTTC. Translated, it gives CAVKGQETQYF.

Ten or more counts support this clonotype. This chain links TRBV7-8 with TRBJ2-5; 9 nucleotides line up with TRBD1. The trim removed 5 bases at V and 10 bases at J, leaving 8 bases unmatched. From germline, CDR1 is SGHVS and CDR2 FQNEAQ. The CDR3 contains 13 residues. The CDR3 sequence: CASSHRTGDNQYF. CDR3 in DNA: TGTGCCAGCAGCCATCGGACAGGGGATAACCAGTACTTC.

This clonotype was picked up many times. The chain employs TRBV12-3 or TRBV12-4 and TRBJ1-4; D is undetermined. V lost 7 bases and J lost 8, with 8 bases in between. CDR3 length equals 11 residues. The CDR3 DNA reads TGTGCCAGCACCCGAGGGGAAAAACTGTTTTTT. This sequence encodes CASTRGEKLFF.